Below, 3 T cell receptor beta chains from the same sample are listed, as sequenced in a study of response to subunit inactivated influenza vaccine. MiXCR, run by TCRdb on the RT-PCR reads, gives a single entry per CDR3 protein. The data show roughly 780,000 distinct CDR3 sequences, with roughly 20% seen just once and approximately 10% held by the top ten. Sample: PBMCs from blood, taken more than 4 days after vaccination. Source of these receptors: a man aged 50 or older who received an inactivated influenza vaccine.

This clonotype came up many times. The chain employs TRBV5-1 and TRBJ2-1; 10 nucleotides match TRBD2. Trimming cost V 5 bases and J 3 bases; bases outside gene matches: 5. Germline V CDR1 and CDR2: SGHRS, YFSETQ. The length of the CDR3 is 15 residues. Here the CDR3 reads CASSLTSGHYNEQFF. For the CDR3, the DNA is TGCGCCAGCAGTTTGACTAGCGGGCACTACAATGAGCAGTTCTTC.

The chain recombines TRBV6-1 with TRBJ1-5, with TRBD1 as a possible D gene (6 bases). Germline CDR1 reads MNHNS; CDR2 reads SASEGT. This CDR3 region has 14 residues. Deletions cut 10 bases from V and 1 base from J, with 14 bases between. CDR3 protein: CATRPGVSNQPQHF. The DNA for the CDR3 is TGTGCCACCAGACCAGGGGTGAGCAATCAGCCCCAGCATTTT.

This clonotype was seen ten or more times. As DNA, the CDR3 is TGCGCCAGCAGCTTGGAGGGGGGACTGGCGAATGAGCAGTTCTTC. This sequence encodes CASSLEGGLANEQFF. This chain joins TRBV5-1 and TRBJ2-1; either TRBD1 or TRBD2 may fit D (6 bases each). Trimming cost V 0 bases and J 7 bases, with 14 bases left between them. The CDR3 is made up of 15 amino acids. The germline gives CDR1 SGHRS, CDR2 YFSETQ.